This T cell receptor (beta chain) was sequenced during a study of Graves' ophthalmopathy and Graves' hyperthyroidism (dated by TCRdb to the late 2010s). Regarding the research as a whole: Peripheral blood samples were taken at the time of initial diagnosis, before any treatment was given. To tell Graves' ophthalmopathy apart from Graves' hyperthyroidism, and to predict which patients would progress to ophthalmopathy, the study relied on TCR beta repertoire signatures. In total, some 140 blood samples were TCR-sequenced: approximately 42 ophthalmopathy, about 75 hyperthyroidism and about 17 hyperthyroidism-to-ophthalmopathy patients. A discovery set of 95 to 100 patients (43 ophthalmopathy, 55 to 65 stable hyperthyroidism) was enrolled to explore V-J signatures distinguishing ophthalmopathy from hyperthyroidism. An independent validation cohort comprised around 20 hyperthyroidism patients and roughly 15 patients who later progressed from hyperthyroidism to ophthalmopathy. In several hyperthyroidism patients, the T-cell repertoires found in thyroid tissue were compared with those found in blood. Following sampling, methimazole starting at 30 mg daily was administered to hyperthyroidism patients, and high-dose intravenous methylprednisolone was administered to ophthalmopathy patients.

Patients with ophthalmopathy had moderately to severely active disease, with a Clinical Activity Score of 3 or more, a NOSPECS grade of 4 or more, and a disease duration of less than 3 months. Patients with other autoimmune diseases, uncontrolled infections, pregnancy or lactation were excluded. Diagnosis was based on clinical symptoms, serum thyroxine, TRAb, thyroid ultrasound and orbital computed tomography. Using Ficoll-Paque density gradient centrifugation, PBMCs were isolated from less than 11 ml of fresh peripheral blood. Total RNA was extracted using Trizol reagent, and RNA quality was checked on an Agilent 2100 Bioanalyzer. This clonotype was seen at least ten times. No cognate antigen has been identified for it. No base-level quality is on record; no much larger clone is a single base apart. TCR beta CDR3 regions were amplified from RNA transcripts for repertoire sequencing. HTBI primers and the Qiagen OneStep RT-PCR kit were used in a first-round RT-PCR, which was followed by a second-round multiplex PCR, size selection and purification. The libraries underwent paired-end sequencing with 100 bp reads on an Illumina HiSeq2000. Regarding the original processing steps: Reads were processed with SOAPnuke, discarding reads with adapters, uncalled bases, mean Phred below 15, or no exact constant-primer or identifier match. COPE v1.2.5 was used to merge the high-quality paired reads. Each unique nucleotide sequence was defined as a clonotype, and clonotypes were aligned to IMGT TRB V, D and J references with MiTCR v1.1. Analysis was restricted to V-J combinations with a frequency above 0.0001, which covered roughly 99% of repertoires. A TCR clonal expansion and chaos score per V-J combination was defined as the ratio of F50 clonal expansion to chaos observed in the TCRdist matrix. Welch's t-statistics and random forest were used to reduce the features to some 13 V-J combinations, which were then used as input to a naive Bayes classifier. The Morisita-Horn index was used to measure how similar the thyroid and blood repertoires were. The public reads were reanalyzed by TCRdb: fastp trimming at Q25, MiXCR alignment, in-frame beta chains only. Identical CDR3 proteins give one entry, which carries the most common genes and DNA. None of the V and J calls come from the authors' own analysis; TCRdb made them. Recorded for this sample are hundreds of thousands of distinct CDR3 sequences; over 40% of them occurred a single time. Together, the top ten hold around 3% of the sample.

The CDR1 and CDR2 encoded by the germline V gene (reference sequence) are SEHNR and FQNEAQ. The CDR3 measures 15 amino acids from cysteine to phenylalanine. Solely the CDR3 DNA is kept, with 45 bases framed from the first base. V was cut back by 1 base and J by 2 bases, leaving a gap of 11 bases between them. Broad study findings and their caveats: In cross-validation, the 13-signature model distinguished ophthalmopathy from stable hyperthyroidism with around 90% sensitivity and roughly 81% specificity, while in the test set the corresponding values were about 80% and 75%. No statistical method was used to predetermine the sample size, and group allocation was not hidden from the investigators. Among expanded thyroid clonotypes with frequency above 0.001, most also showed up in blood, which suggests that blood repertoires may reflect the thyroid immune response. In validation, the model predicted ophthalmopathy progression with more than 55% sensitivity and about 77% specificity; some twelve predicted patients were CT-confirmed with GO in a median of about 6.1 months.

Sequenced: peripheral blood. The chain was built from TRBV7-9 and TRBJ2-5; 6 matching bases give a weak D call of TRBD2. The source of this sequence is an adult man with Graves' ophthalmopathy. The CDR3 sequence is CASSLVAGPQETQYF. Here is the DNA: TGTGCCAGCAGCTTAGTGGCGGGACCACAAGAGACCCAGTACTTC.